The T cell receptor beta chain described here comes from a study of T cell changes during pregnancy in multiple sclerosis. Germline values: CDR1 SGHDT, CDR2 YYEEEE. Trimming removed 2 bases from V and 6 bases from J; junction bases left unmatched: 4. CDR3 length: 13 residues. Clones were sequenced by immunoSEQ multiplex PCR, and TCRdb holds only the in-frame ones, with some missing. The top ten hold about 2.2% of the sample, which has more than 55,000 clones, around 92% seen once. The sequencing here drew on peripheral blood, taken in the third trimester of pregnancy. The TCR comes from a female donor in good health, enrolled as a control in a pregnancy study. The rearrangement joins TRBV5-6 to TRBJ2-5; 7 bases match TRBD1. The CDR3 DNA reads as TGTGCCAGCAGCTTTCAGGGGGAGAAGACCCAGTACTTC. Encoded protein: CASSFQGEKTQYF.